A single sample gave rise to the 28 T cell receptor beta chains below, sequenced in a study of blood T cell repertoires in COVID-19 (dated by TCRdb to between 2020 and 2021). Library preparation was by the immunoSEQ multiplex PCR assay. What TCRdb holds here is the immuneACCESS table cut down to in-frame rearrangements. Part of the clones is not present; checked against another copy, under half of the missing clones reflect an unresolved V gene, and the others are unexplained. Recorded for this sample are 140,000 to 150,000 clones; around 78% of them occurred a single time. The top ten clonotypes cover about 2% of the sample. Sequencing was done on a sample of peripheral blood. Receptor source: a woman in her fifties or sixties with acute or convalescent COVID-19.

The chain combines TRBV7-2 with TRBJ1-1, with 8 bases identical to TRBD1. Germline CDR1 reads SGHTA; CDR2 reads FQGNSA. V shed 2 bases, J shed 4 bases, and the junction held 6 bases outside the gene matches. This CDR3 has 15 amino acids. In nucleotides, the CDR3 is TGTGCCAGCAGCTTACAGGGGGCGTCGGGCACTGAAGCTTTCTTT. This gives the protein CASSLQGASGTEAFF.

This CDR3 reads CASLQTGGSGANVLTF. In nucleotides, the CDR3 is TGTGCCAGCCTACAGACAGGGGGCTCTGGGGCCAACGTCCTGACTTTC. The V gene is TRBV18, the J gene TRBJ2-6; 9 bases fit TRBD1. This CDR3 has 16 residues. V was clipped by 8 bases and J by 0 bases; unmatched bases: 5. Germline CDR1 reads KGHSH; CDR2 reads LQKENI.

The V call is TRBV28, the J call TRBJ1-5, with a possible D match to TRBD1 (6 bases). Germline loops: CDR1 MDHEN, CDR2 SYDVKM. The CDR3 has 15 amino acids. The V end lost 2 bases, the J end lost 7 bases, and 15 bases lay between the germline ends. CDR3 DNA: TGTGCCAGCAGTTTAACTATACAGGGTGGGCAGCCCCAGCATTTT. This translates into CASSLTIQGGQPQHF.

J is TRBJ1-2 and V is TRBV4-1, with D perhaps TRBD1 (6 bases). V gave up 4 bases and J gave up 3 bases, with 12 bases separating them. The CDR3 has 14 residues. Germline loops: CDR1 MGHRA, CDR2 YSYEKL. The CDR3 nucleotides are TGCGCCAGCAGCCTTCTACAGGGTGACTATGGCTACACCTTC. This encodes CASSLLQGDYGYTF.

The CDR3 reads CASSFAGTSGYEQYF. The CDR3 DNA sequence: TGTGCCAGCAGCTTCGCCGGGACTAGCGGCTACGAGCAGTACTTC. J is TRBJ2-7 and V is TRBV7-8; TRBD2 matches 11 bases. Germline loops: CDR1 SGHVS, CDR2 FQNEAQ. Trimming removed 3 bases from V and 3 bases from J; junction bases left unmatched: 4. The CDR3 runs to 15 residues.

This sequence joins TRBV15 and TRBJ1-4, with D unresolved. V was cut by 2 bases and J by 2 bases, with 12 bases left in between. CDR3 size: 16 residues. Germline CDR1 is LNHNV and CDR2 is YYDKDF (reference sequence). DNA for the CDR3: TGTGCCACCAGCAGATCTCGGGAAATCACTAATGAAAAACTGTTTTTT. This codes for CATSRSREITNEKLFF.

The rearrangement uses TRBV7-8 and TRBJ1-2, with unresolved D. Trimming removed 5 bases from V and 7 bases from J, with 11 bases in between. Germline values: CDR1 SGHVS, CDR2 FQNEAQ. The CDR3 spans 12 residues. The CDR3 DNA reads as TGTGCCAGCAGCGAAGTGCCGAGTGGCTACACCTTC. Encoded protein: CASSEVPSGYTF.

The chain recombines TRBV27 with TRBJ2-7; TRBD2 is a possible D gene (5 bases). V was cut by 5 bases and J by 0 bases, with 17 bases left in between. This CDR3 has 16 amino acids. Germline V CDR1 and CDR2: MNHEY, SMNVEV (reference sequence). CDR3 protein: CASSALEDSGSYEQYF. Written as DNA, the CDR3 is TGTGCCAGCAGTGCTTTGGAGGACTCCGGCTCCTACGAGCAGTACTTC.

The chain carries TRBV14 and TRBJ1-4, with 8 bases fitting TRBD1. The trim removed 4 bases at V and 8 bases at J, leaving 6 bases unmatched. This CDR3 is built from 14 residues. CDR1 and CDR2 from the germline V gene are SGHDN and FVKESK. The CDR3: CASSPDRVEEKLFF. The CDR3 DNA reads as TGTGCCAGCAGCCCGGACAGGGTTGAGGAAAAACTGTTTTTT.

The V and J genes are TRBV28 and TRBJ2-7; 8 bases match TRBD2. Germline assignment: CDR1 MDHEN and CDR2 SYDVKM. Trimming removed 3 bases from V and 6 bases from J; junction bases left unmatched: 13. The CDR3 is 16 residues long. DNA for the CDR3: TGTGCCAGCAGTTTTGTGATACGGTTCGGGGGGGTCGAGCAGTACTTC. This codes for CASSFVIRFGGVEQYF.

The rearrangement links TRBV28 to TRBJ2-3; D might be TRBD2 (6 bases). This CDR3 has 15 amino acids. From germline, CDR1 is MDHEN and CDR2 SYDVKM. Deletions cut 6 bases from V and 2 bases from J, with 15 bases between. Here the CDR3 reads CASSASGEYTDTQYF. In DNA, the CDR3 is TGTGCCAGCAGCGCCTCGGGGGAGTACACAGATACGCAGTATTTT.

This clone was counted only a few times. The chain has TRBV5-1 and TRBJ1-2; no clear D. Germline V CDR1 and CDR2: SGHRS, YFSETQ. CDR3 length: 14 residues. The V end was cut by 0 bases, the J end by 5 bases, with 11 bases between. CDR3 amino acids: CASSLAGGEYGYTF. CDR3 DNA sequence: TGCGCCAGCAGCTTGGCTGGCGGTGAATATGGCTACACCTTC.

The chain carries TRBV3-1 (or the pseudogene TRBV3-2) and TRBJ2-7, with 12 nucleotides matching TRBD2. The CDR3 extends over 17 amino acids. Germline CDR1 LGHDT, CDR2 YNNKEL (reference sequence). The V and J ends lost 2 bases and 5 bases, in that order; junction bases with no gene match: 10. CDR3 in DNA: TGTGCCAGCAGCCAAAGATTAGGGACTAGCGGGCACGACGAGCAGTACTTC. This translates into CASSQRLGTSGHDEQYF.

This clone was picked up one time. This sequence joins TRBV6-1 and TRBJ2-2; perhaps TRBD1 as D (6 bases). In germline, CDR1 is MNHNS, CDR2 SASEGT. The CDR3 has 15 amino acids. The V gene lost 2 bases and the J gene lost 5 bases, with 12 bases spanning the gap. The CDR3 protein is CASSERPGTTGELFF. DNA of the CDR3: TGTGCCAGCAGTGAACGTCCAGGGACAACCGGGGAGCTGTTTTTT.

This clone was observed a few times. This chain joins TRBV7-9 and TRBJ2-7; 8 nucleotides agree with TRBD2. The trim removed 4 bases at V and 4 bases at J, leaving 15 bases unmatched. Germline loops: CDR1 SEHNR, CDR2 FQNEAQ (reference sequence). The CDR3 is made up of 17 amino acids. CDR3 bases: TGTGCCAGCAGCTCCCCCCTCCAGGCGGGAGGAGGGTACGAGCAGTACTTC. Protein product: CASSSPLQAGGGYEQYF.

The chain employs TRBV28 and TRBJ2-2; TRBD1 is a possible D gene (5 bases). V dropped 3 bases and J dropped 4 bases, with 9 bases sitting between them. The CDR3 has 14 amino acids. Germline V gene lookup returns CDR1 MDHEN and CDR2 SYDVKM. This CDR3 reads CASSFRQITGELFF. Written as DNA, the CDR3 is TGTGCCAGCAGTTTCCGACAGATCACCGGGGAGCTGTTTTTT.

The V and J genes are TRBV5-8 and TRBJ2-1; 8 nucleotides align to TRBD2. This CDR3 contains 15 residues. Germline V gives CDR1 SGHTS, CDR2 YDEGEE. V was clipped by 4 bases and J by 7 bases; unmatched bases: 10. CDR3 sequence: CASSQGTSGLNEQFF. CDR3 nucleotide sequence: TGTGCCAGCAGCCAAGGTACTAGCGGATTAAATGAGCAGTTCTTC.

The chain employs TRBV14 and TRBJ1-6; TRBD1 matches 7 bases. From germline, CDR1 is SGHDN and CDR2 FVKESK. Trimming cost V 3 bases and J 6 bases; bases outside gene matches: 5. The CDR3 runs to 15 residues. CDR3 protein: CASSHRQGLNSPLHF. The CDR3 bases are TGTGCCAGCAGCCACAGACAGGGCCTTAATTCACCCCTCCACTTT.

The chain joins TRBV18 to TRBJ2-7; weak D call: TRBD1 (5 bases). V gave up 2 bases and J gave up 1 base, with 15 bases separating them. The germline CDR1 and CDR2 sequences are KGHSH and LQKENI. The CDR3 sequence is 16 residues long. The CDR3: CASSPIPPGLSYEQYF. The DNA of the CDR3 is TGTGCCAGCTCACCAATCCCGCCAGGGCTTTCCTACGAGCAGTACTTC.

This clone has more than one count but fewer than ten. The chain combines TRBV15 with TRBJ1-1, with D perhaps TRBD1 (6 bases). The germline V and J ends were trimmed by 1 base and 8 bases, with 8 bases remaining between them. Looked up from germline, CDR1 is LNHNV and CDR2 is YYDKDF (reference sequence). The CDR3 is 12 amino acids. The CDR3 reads CATSRGQAEAFF. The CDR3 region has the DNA TGTGCCACCAGCAGAGGACAGGCCGAAGCTTTCTTT.

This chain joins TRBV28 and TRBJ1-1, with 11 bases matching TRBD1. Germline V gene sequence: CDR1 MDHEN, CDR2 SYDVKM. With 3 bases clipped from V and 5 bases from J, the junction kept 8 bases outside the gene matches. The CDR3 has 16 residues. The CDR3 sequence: CASSFGLGTGGTEAFF. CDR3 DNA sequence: TGTGCCAGCAGTTTCGGGCTAGGGACAGGGGGGACTGAAGCTTTCTTT.

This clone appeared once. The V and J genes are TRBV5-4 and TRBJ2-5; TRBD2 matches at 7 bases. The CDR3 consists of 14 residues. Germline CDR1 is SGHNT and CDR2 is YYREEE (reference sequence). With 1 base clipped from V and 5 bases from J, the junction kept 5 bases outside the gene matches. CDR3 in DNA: TGTGCCAGCAGCTTGTTCGGGAGGACGGAGACCCAGTACTTC. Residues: CASSLFGRTETQYF.

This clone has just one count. CDR3 sequence reads: CASSSGDPTNEKLFF. Here the CDR3 DNA reads TGTGCCAGCAGCTCAGGGGACCCAACTAATGAAAAACTGTTTTTT. The chain has TRBV7-9 and TRBJ1-4; D might be TRBD1 (6 bases). Germline lookup yields CDR1 SEHNR and CDR2 FQNEAQ (reference sequence). The CDR3 totals 15 residues. Trimming cost V 4 bases and J 0 bases, with 9 bases left between them.

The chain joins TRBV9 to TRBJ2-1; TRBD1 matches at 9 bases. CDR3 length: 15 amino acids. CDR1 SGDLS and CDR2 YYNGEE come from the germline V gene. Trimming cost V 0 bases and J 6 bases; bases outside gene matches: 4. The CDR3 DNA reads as TGTGCCAGCAGCGTAGAACAGGGGGCTCTCAATGAGCAGTTCTTC. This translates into CASSVEQGALNEQFF.

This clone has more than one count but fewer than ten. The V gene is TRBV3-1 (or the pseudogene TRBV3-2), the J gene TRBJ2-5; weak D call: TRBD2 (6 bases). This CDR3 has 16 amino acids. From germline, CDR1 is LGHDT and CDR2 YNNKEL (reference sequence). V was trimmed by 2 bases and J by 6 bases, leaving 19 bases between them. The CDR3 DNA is TGTGCCAGCAGCCAATCTTCTCCGGAGGGGCTTAAGACCCAGTACTTC. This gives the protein CASSQSSPEGLKTQYF.

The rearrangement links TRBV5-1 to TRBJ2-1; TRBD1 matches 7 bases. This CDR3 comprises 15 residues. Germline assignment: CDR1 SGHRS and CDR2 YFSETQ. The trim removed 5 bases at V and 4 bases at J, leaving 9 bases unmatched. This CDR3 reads CASRNSQGRYNEQFF. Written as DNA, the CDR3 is TGCGCCAGCAGAAATTCACAGGGGCGGTACAATGAGCAGTTCTTC.

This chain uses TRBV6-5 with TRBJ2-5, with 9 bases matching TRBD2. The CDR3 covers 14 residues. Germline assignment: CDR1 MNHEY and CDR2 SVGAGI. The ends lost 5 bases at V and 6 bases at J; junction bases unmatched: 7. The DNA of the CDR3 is TGTGCCAGCAGTAGAGCGGGGGGCGAGAAGACCCAGTACTTC. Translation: CASSRAGGEKTQYF.

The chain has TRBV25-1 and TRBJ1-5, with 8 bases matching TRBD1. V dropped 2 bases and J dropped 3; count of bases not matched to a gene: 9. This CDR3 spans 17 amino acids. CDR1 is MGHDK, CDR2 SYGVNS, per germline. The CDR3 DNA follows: TGTGCCAGCAGTGAAGCGGGGGCAGGGGGCTACAATCAGCCCCAGCATTTT. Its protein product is CASSEAGAGGYNQPQHF.